These 22 T cell receptor beta chains originate from one sample sequenced in a study of T cell repertoires in ileal Crohn's disease. Clones were read by immunoSEQ multiplex PCR, and TCRdb kept only the in-frame ones, dropping some. The sample has over 13,000 clones; roughly 78% are singletons. Sequenced: ileal tissue. The origin of the receptors is an adult with Crohn's disease.

This sequence joins TRBV30 and TRBJ1-4; perhaps TRBD1 as D (5 bases). CDR1 GTSNPN and CDR2 SVGIG come from the germline V gene (reference sequence). Trimming stripped 1 base from V and 13 bases from J, with 13 bases between. This CDR3 is 12 amino acids long. CDR3 sequence reads: CAWSGAGRGLFF. CDR3 coding DNA: TGTGCCTGGAGTGGAGCTGGGAGGGGACTGTTTTTT.

The chain is built from TRBV6-5 and TRBJ2-4, with 7 bases that match TRBD2. J was trimmed by 8 bases and V by 6 bases; bases with no gene match: 1. The CDR3 sequence is 11 residues long. Germline V lookup: CDR1 MNHEY, CDR2 SVGAGI. The CDR3 bases are TGTGCCAGCAGGGGAGGGTACATTCAGTACTTC. It encodes CASRGGYIQYF.

There are a few counts of this clone. The rearrangement links TRBV5-4 to TRBJ2-7; perhaps TRBD2 as D (6 bases). CDR1 SGHNT and CDR2 YYREEE come from the germline V gene (reference sequence). V was shortened by 0 bases and J by 6 bases, with 13 bases between the two germline ends. The CDR3 has 14 residues. This CDR3 is CASSLVQGGREQYF. Here the CDR3 DNA reads TGTGCCAGCAGCTTGGTGCAGGGAGGCCGCGAGCAGTACTTC.

As DNA, the CDR3 is TGCGCCAGCAGCCAAGATGAGGGAAACACCATATATTTT. This sequence encodes CASSQDEGNTIYF. V gene TRBV4-3 combines with J gene TRBJ1-3; D not certain. Between the trimmed V and J ends, which lost 0 bases and 4 bases, there was a span of 4 bases. The CDR3 sequence is 13 residues long. Germline CDR1 reads LGHNA; CDR2 reads YSLEER.

This chain joins TRBV6-1 and TRBJ2-7, with D possibly being TRBD1 (6 bases). The CDR3 is 14 residues long. With 5 bases removed from V and 2 bases from J, the gap between germline ends came to 13 bases. The V gene's germline CDR1 is MNHNS and CDR2 SASEGT. The CDR3 reads CASSSGTRPYEQYF. The CDR3 DNA reads TGTGCCAGCAGTTCCGGGACAAGACCCTACGAGCAGTACTTC.

V gene TRBV30 combines with J gene TRBJ1-1; D is perhaps TRBD1 (6 bases). The CDR3 totals 12 residues. V was shortened by 7 bases and J by 5 bases, with 14 bases between the two germline ends. Germline assignment: CDR1 GTSNPN and CDR2 SVGIG (reference sequence). CDR3 region: CASTGYRTEAFF. The CDR3, as DNA: TGTGCCTCTACAGGGTATCGGACTGAAGCTTTCTTT. The entire variable domain, with the rest obtained from reference TRBV30 and TRBJ1-1, is as follows: SQTIHQWPATLVQPVGSPLSLECTVEGTSNPNLYWYRQAAGRGLQLLFYSVGIGQISSEVPQNLSASRPQDRQFILSSKKLLLSDSGFYLCASTGYRTEAFFGQGTRLTVV.

The chain employs TRBV5-4 and TRBJ2-7, with D perhaps matching TRBD1 (6 bases). CDR1 and CDR2 (germline): SGHNT, YYREEE (reference sequence). The CDR3 has 13 amino acids. Trimming took off 4 bases at V and 2 bases at J, with 10 bases between the two ends. The CDR3 loop is CASSGDNTYEQYV. In DNA form, the CDR3 reads TGTGCCAGCAGCGGGGACAATACCTACGAGCAGTACGTC.

The V and J genes are TRBV10-1 and TRBJ1-1, with D unclear. Germline V gene sequence: CDR1 WNHNN, CDR2 SYGVQD (reference sequence). V gave up 3 bases and J gave up 3 bases, with 11 bases separating them. The CDR3 runs 14 residues. CDR3 bases: TGCGCCAGCAGTGAAAGCACCAGGTACACTGAAGCTTTCTTT. Translating it yields CASSESTRYTEAFF.

The V call is TRBV7-2, the J call TRBJ1-5; 9 bases are shared with TRBD1. Per the germline V gene, CDR1 is SGHTA and CDR2 is FQGNSA. The CDR3 contains 19 residues. V was pared by 4 bases and J by 0 bases, with 13 bases of the junction left unmatched. The chain's CDR3 is CASSSISGTGRYSNQPQHF. DNA for the CDR3: TGTGCCAGCAGCTCGATTTCCGGGACAGGGAGATATAGCAATCAGCCCCAGCATTTT.

The V call is TRBV7-2, the J call TRBJ2-3; 8 bases map to TRBD2. The CDR3 has 16 amino acids. The germline V gene encodes CDR1 SGHTA and CDR2 FQGNSA. Losses at the gene ends were 5 bases for V and 1 base for J; bases not matched to a gene: 8. The CDR3 loop is CASSQARRGGTDTQYF. CDR3 sequence (DNA): TGTGCCAGCAGCCAGGCGCGGCGGGGGGGCACAGATACGCAGTATTTT.

The chain couples TRBV30 to TRBJ1-2; 12 bases fit TRBD1. The CDR3 sequence is 19 residues long. CDR1 and CDR2 (germline): GTSNPN, SVGIG (reference sequence). The trim removed 0 bases at V and 4 bases at J, leaving 15 bases unmatched. The CDR3 sequence is CAWSVRGQGALNGIYGYTF. In DNA, the CDR3 is TGTGCCTGGAGTGTACGGGGACAGGGGGCCCTAAACGGGATCTATGGCTACACCTTC.

This rearrangement joins TRBV2 to TRBJ1-2; 7 bases are a match to TRBD1. V lost 3 bases to trimming and J lost 2 bases; unmatched junction nucleotides: 15. Germline CDR1 SNHLY, CDR2 FYNNEI. The CDR3 loop spans 18 amino acids. CDR3 sequence: CASSDSRDSLPFNYGYTF. CDR3 bases: TGTGCCAGCAGTGACTCCCGGGACAGTCTACCCTTCAACTATGGCTACACCTTC.

This rearrangement joins TRBV10-3 to TRBJ1-1, with D possibly TRBD1 on 6 matching bases. The CDR3 length is 13 residues. The germline gives CDR1 ENHRY, CDR2 SYGVKD. Trimming shortened V by 7 bases and J by 1 base, and 10 bases separated the two germline ends. This CDR3 is CAIMGAQNTEAFF. CDR3 in DNA: TGTGCCATCATGGGGGCCCAGAACACTGAAGCTTTCTTT.

The chain employs TRBV7-9 and TRBJ2-1, with unresolved D. The germline V gene encodes CDR1 SEHNR and CDR2 FQNEAQ (reference sequence). This CDR3 has 18 amino acids. Trimming removed 2 bases from V and 0 bases from J, with 17 bases in between. In DNA, the CDR3 is TGTGCCAGCAGCTTAAGGCACAGACACGGAAGCTCCTACAATGAGCAGTTCTTC. Translation: CASSLRHRHGSSYNEQFF.

The chain couples TRBV7-9 to TRBJ2-5; 7 nucleotides agree with TRBD2. The CDR3 is 14 amino acids. Germline V gene lookup returns CDR1 SEHNR and CDR2 FQNEAQ (reference sequence). Trimming at V came to 5 bases and at J to 8 bases, leaving 11 bases not matched to a gene. CDR3 DNA sequence: TGTGCCAGCAGCCTAGGCGGGGGAGGGGACACCCAGTACTTC. Protein product: CASSLGGGGDTQYF.

This chain links TRBV27 with TRBJ2-3; the match to TRBD1 covers 11 bases. The CDR3 length is 17 residues. Per germline, CDR1 MNHEY and CDR2 SMNVEV (reference sequence). Trimming removed 5 bases from V and 4 bases from J; junction bases left unmatched: 11. CDR3 residues: CASSPMAGTGGSDTQYF. CDR3 DNA: TGTGCCAGCAGTCCGATGGCGGGGACAGGGGGATCAGATACGCAGTATTTT.

This chain links TRBV30 with TRBJ2-1; 7 bases line up with TRBD1. J lost 5 bases, V lost 4 bases, and 5 bases had no gene match. The germline CDR1 and CDR2 sequences are GTSNPN and SVGIG (reference sequence). The CDR3 totals 13 residues. CDR3 bases: TGTGCCTGGAACAGGGGAAGCCACAATGAGCAGTTCTTC. Its translation: CAWNRGSHNEQFF.

CDR3 DNA sequence: TGTGCCAGCAGCTTCTTAAATCAGCCCCAGCATTTT. Its protein product is CASSFLNQPQHF. The chain uses TRBV11-2 and TRBJ1-5; D is unresolved. The CDR3 runs to 12 residues. V gave up 3 bases and J gave up 4 bases, with 4 bases separating them. CDR1 and CDR2 from the germline V gene are SGHAT and FQNNGV.

This chain joins TRBV25-1 and TRBJ1-1, with D perhaps matching TRBD1 (6 bases). V lost 0 bases to trimming and J lost 5 bases, with 10 bases between them. The germline gives CDR1 MGHDK, CDR2 SYGVNS. This CDR3 has 14 residues. The CDR3 coding sequence is TGTGCCAGCAGTGAATACGGGGGGCTTACTGAAGCTTTCTTT. It yields the protein CASSEYGGLTEAFF. The full variable domain, in which reference TRBV25-1 and TRBJ1-1 provide the parts outside the CDR3, is EADIYQTPRYLVIGTGKKITLECSQTMGHDKMYWYQQDPGMELHLIHYSYGVNSTEKGDLSSESTVSRIRTEHFPLTLESARPSHTSQYLCASSEYGGLTEAFFGQGTRLTVV.

This chain uses TRBV18 with TRBJ2-1; TRBD2 matches at 9 bases. The CDR3 spans 15 residues. The trim removed 2 bases at V and 5 bases at J, leaving 4 bases unmatched. Germline loops: CDR1 KGHSH, CDR2 LQKENI. The CDR3 DNA reads TGTGCCAGCTCACCAAAGGGACTAGCTAACAATGAGCAGTTCTTC. Protein: CASSPKGLANNEQFF.

The chain combines TRBV27 with TRBJ2-7; D perhaps matches TRBD2 (6 bases). The CDR3 has 14 amino acids. V lost 7 bases, J lost 0 bases, and 13 bases lay in between. Germline CDR1 and CDR2: MNHEY and SMNVEV (reference sequence). The CDR3, as DNA: TGTGCCAGCACTGCCGGAGGGAGCTCCTACGAGCAGTACTTC. Residues: CASTAGGSSYEQYF.

In its sample, this clone was seen a few times. Other nucleotide sequences from this sample produce the same CDR3. This sequence joins TRBV5-1 and TRBJ1-5, with 8 bases matching TRBD1. In germline, CDR1 is SGHRS, CDR2 YFSETQ. The CDR3 totals 14 residues. Trimming took 4 bases from V and 4 from J; bases not matched to a gene: 4. For the CDR3, the DNA is TGCGCCAGCAGCCCAGGGGGCCTGAATCAGCCCCAGCATTTT. Translation gives CASSPGGLNQPQHF.